Following are 24 T cell receptor beta chains from one sample sequenced in a study of cytomegalovirus exposure and HLA in healthy donors. The PCR contained 60 Vbeta and 13 Jbeta primers. Sequencing was performed with immunoSEQ multiplex PCR; in TCRdb, only in-frame clones are kept and a portion is missing. This sample has some 180,000 clones, with 65% to 90% found just once. The sample taken for sequencing was PBMCs. The source of these receptors is a girl aged 2 to 9 in good health and CMV-seropositive.

CDR3 DNA sequence: TGTGCCAGCAGCAGGACAGACTACTATGGCTACACCTTC. Protein: CASSRTDYYGYTF. The chain combines TRBV9 with TRBJ1-2; D might be TRBD1 (6 bases). The CDR3 spans 13 residues. Trimming took off 4 bases at V and 3 bases at J, with 10 bases between the two ends. Germline V gives CDR1 SGDLS, CDR2 YYNGEE.

The chain is built from TRBV7-2 and TRBJ1-2; a weak D match, TRBD1 (5 bases). The V gene's germline CDR1 is SGHTA and CDR2 FQGNSA. This CDR3 spans 17 amino acids. The V and J ends lost 5 bases and 0 bases respectively, with 19 bases between them. The CDR3 DNA sequence: TGTGCCAGCAGCCCCTTGGGAGGGGCGCTATCTAACTATGGCTACACCTTC. Protein product: CASSPLGGALSNYGYTF. The variable domain in full, completed from reference TRBV7-2 and TRBJ1-2, reads GAGVSQSPSNKVTEKGKDVELRCDPISGHTALYWYRQSLGQGLEFLIYFQGNSAPDKSGLPSDRFSAERTGGSVSTLTIQRTQQEDSAVYLCASSPLGGALSNYGYTFGSGTRLTVV.

The V gene is TRBV6-6, the J gene TRBJ1-3; D is undetermined. There are 15 residues in the CDR3. Germline assignment: CDR1 MNHNY and CDR2 SVGAGI (reference sequence). V was pared by 6 bases and J by 0 bases, with 12 bases between. The CDR3 is CASREKRSSGNTIYF. The CDR3 DNA reads TGTGCCAGCAGAGAGAAACGGAGCTCTGGAAACACCATATATTTT.

The chain is built from TRBV6-1 and TRBJ2-2; D is ambiguous. Trimming took off 0 bases at V and 6 bases at J, with 20 bases between the two ends. Per germline, CDR1 MNHNS and CDR2 SASEGT. The CDR3 contains 18 residues. The CDR3 nucleotides read TGTGCCAGCAGTGAAGCCCCAGGTGTCCCAGCACGCCCCGGGGAGCTGTTTTTT. Translated, it gives CASSEAPGVPARPGELFF.

The rearrangement uses TRBV5-6 and TRBJ2-7; D is perhaps TRBD1 (7 bases). The CDR3 is made up of 16 amino acids. V dropped 4 bases and J dropped 0 bases, with 17 bases sitting between them. Germline V gene sequence: CDR1 SGHDT, CDR2 YYEEEE. CDR3 nucleotide sequence: TGTGCCAGCAGCCGCGGAGGGACAGCCTTCTCCTACGAGCAGTACTTC. Residues: CASSRGGTAFSYEQYF.

This clone was detected once. The chain combines TRBV7-9 with TRBJ1-2; D remains ambiguous. Trimming pared 5 bases from V and 1 base from J, leaving 14 bases between. Germline V CDR1 and CDR2: SEHNR, FQNEAQ (reference sequence). The CDR3 runs 15 residues. CDR3 DNA sequence: TGTGCCAGCAGCCCCAGTACACTAAATAACTATGGCTACACCTTC. Its protein is CASSPSTLNNYGYTF.

This clone came up once. The chain carries TRBV21-1 and TRBJ2-4; the table's D gene call, TRBD1, was not cross checked with the DNA. TRBV21-1 is described as a pseudogene. There are 14 residues in the CDR3. CDR3 in amino acids: CASSPRGQGNIQYF. The CDR3 nucleotides are TGTGCCAGCAGCCCCAGGGGGCAGGGAAACATTCAGTACTTC.

The CDR3 protein is CASSISRGNQPQHF. The CDR3 bases are TGTGCCAGTAGTATTTCCAGGGGGAATCAGCCCCAGCATTTT. The genes are TRBV19 and TRBJ1-5, with 7 bases aligning to TRBD1. The CDR3 is made up of 14 amino acids. Germline loops: CDR1 LNHDA, CDR2 SQIVND (reference sequence). V gave up 3 bases and J gave up 4 bases; unmatched junction bases: 3.

The V call is TRBV5-8, the J call TRBJ2-1; TRBD1 agrees at 12 bases. CDR3 length: 17 residues. Germline V gene lookup returns CDR1 SGHTS and CDR2 YDEGEE. With V trimmed by 0 bases and J by 4 bases, 5 bases remained unmatched. CDR3 protein: CASSLDGTGGPYNEQFF. CDR3 nucleotides: TGTGCCAGCAGCTTGGACGGGACAGGGGGCCCGTACAATGAGCAGTTCTTC.

The chain recombines TRBV7-2 with TRBJ2-5; D gene ambiguous. TRBJ2-7 explains the end of the DNA better; the J call may be wrong. CDR1 and CDR2 (germline): SGHTA, FQGNSA. The CDR3 runs 15 residues. The CDR3 loop reads CASSPLRSEPYEQYF. The CDR3 DNA is TGTGCCAGCAGTCCGCTACGCTCCGAGCCCTACGAGCAGTACTTC.

The chain is built from TRBV10-3 and TRBJ1-6, with 7 positions matching TRBD1. Germline V gene sequence: CDR1 ENHRY, CDR2 SYGVKD. The CDR3 has 14 amino acids. With V trimmed by 0 bases and J by 8 bases, 1 base remained unmatched. The CDR3 bases are TGTGCCATCAGTGAGTCCCAGGGGGATTCACCCCTCCACTTT. Protein: CAISESQGDSPLHF.

This chain joins TRBV7-2 and TRBJ2-1; TRBD2 aligns across 16 bases. The V gene end was trimmed by 5 bases and the J gene end by 8 bases; junction bases not matched to a gene: 12. This CDR3 is built from 18 residues. Germline V CDR1 and CDR2: SGHTA, FQGNSA. The CDR3 protein is CASSASGTSGRVVDEQFF. Written as DNA, the CDR3 is TGTGCCAGCAGCGCATCCGGGACTAGCGGGAGGGTTGTCGATGAGCAGTTCTTC.

The rearrangement joins TRBV10-2 to TRBJ1-3, with TRBD1 matching 9 bases. J lost 5 bases, V lost 6 bases, and 5 bases had no gene match. Germline CDR1 is WSHSY and CDR2 is SAAADI. CDR3 length: 14 amino acids. The CDR3 here is CASRAGTGRNTIYF. In nucleotides, the CDR3 is TGCGCCAGCAGAGCCGGGACAGGGAGAAACACCATATATTTT.

This clone was seen more than once but under ten times. The genes are TRBV6-1 and TRBJ1-2, with no clear D. Germline V gene data show CDR1 as MNHNS and CDR2 as SASEGT. There are 14 residues in the CDR3. Trimming removed 1 base from V and 2 bases from J, with 8 bases in between. Written as DNA, the CDR3 is TGTGCCAGCAGTGAAGGGGGAGAAAACTATGGCTACACCTTC. This gives the protein CASSEGGENYGYTF.

The chain has TRBV4-1 and TRBJ1-5, with 10 positions matching TRBD1. Trimming cost V 8 bases and J 5 bases; bases outside gene matches: 9. Looked up from germline, CDR1 is MGHRA and CDR2 is YSYEKL. The CDR3 contains 15 residues. The CDR3 region is CASPKDRGFYQPQHF. Here the CDR3 DNA reads TGCGCCAGCCCGAAGGACAGGGGGTTCTATCAGCCCCAGCATTTT.

The chain is built from TRBV25-1 and TRBJ2-3; possible D gene TRBD2, 5 bases. Trimming left V 1 base short and J 3 bases short, with 14 bases between. CDR1 MGHDK and CDR2 SYGVNS come from the germline V gene. The CDR3 covers 16 residues. CDR3 DNA: TGTGCCAGCAGTGAATTATTAAGCGGACCGACAGATACGCAGTATTTT. Translated, it gives CASSELLSGPTDTQYF.

Here the CDR3 DNA reads TGTGCCAGTACAAAGTTACAGCAAAGCTCTGGGGCCAACGTCCTGACTTTC. This translates into CASTKLQQSSGANVLTF. The V and J genes are TRBV19 and TRBJ2-6; D is ambiguous. The germline CDR1 and CDR2 sequences are LNHDA and SQIVND (reference sequence). This CDR3 has 17 residues. V was clipped by 7 bases and J by 0 bases, with 16 bases between them.

The J gene is TRBJ2-1, the V gene TRBV10-3; D is perhaps TRBD2 (5 bases). Germline loops: CDR1 ENHRY, CDR2 SYGVKD. The germline V and J ends were trimmed by 0 bases and 9 bases, with 9 bases remaining between them. The CDR3 has 13 residues. CDR3 sequence reads: CAISESGKGEQFF. The DNA for the CDR3 is TGTGCCATCAGTGAGTCCGGGAAGGGTGAGCAGTTCTTC.

V gene TRBV9 combines with J gene TRBJ2-2, with D possibly TRBD2 on 5 matching bases. V was trimmed by 0 bases and J by 6 bases, leaving 12 bases between them. CDR1 and CDR2 from the germline V gene are SGDLS and YYNGEE. This CDR3 region has 15 residues. The CDR3 coding sequence is TGTGCCAGCAGCGTAGATAACCCCGGGGCCGGGGAGCTGTTTTTT. Protein: CASSVDNPGAGELFF. Using reference TRBV9 and TRBJ2-2 for the parts outside the CDR3, the full variable domain is DSGVTQTPKHLITATGQRVTLRCSPRSGDLSVYWYQQSLDQGLQFLIQYYNGEERAKGNILERFSAQQFPDLHSELNLSSLELGDSALYFCASSVDNPGAGELFFGEGSRLTVL.

A few counts support this clone. V gene TRBV5-1 combines with J gene TRBJ2-2; D perhaps matches TRBD1 (6 bases). Deletions cut 5 bases from V and 1 base from J, with 6 bases between. Per the germline V gene, CDR1 is SGHRS and CDR2 is YFSETQ. CDR3 length: 13 amino acids. CDR3 sequence reads: CASRQGNTGELFF. The CDR3 DNA reads TGCGCCAGCAGACAGGGGAACACCGGGGAGCTGTTTTTT.

The CDR3 DNA reads as TGTGCCTCAGCAAGACAGGGGGGTAATGAAAAACTGTTTTTT. This translates into CASARQGGNEKLFF. The chain carries TRBV30 and TRBJ1-4; 9 bases agree with TRBD1. The CDR3 runs 14 residues. V lost 7 bases to trimming and J lost 4 bases; unmatched junction nucleotides: 7. CDR1 and CDR2 (germline): GTSNPN, SVGIG (reference sequence). The variable domain in full, completed from reference TRBV30 and TRBJ1-4, reads SQTIHQWPATLVQPVGSPLSLECTVEGTSNPNLYWYRQAAGRGLQLLFYSVGIGQISSEVPQNLSASRPQDRQFILSSKKLLLSDSGFYLCASARQGGNEKLFFGSGTQLSVL.

V gene TRBV11-2 combines with J gene TRBJ2-3; 10 bases fit TRBD2. V lost 1 base to trimming and J lost 7 bases; unmatched junction nucleotides: 8. The germline gives CDR1 SGHAT, CDR2 FQNNGV. The CDR3 sequence is 16 residues long. The CDR3 loop reads CASSLGASGGMNTQYF. The CDR3 DNA reads TGTGCCAGCAGCTTAGGTGCTAGCGGGGGCATGAATACGCAGTATTTT.

The rearrangement joins TRBV19 to TRBJ2-7; TRBD2 is a possible D gene (6 bases). The V end was cut by 7 bases, the J end by 5 bases, with 15 bases between. There are 13 residues in the CDR3. The V gene's germline CDR1 is LNHDA and CDR2 SQIVND (reference sequence). CDR3 DNA: TGTGCCAGTAAGGGCCAGGGAGGCCACGAGCAGTACTTC. Protein: CASKGQGGHEQYF.

This rearrangement joins TRBV5-1 to TRBJ1-4; the D gene is possibly TRBD1 (6 bases). The V end lost 1 base, the J end lost 8 bases, and 15 bases lay between the germline ends. Germline lookup yields CDR1 SGHRS and CDR2 YFSETQ. The CDR3 covers 15 residues. CDR3 DNA sequence: TGCGCCAGCAGCTTGATCCCCAGGGGTGGGGAAAAACTGTTTTTT. It codes for CASSLIPRGGEKLFF.